Following are 6 T cell receptor beta chains from one sample sequenced in a study of cytomegalovirus exposure and HLA in healthy donors (dated by TCRdb to the late 2010s). Library creation used the immunoSEQ multiplex PCR assay. For the multiplex PCR, a mixture combining 60 forward primers for TCR Vbeta segments and 13 reverse primers for TCR Jbeta segments was used. The clones in this table, taken by TCRdb from immuneACCESS, are in-frame only. Not every clone is retained; where verified, under half of the shortfall comes from an unresolved V gene, and the cause of the rest is unknown. This sample holds some 130,000 clones; over 70% were observed only once. The biggest ten clones account for less than 2% of the sample. What was sequenced was PBMCs. These receptor sequences come from a woman aged 18-29 years in good health and CMV-seronegative.

The J gene is TRBJ2-1, the V gene TRBV4-2; 9 nucleotides line up with TRBD2. CDR3 length equals 17 residues. Trimming removed 2 bases from V and 3 bases from J; junction bases left unmatched: 8. In germline, CDR1 is LGHNA, CDR2 YNFKEQ. The CDR3, as DNA: TGTGCCAGCAGCCAAACCCCGACGCGGGAGGGCTACAATGAGCAGTTCTTC. Translation: CASSQTPTREGYNEQFF.

The chain uses TRBV28 and TRBJ1-5; perhaps TRBD1 as D (5 bases). The ends were cut back, 3 bases at V and 5 bases at J, with 14 bases in the middle. The CDR3 loop spans 15 amino acids. Germline-derived CDR1 and CDR2 are MDHEN and SYDVKM. CDR3 nucleotide sequence: TGTGCCAGCAGTTTGAGCAAGGGGCTCGATCAGCCCCAGCATTTT. This sequence encodes CASSLSKGLDQPQHF.

This clone was seen a few times. The genes are TRBV11-3 and TRBJ2-3, with D possibly being TRBD1 (6 bases). Trimming took 1 base from V and 7 from J, leaving 12 bases between them. The CDR3 length is 14 residues. Germline CDR1 SGHNT, CDR2 YENEEA. This chain's CDR3 is CASSLGGDTYTQYF. DNA for the CDR3: TGTGCCAGCAGCTTAGGAGGGGACACGTATACGCAGTATTTT.

The genes are TRBV7-9 and TRBJ2-7, with TRBD2 matching over 9 bases. With V trimmed by 4 bases and J by 1 base, 8 bases remained unmatched. This CDR3 region has 16 residues. The germline V gene encodes CDR1 SEHNR and CDR2 FQNEAQ (reference sequence). This CDR3 is CASSSTSGGKSYEQYF. The CDR3 DNA sequence: TGTGCCAGCAGCTCTACCAGCGGGGGGAAGTCCTACGAGCAGTACTTC.

This chain joins TRBV5-1 and TRBJ2-1; D perhaps matches TRBD2 (5 bases). The CDR3 length is 15 residues. The germline V and J ends were trimmed by 0 bases and 8 bases, with 15 bases remaining between them. CDR1 SGHRS and CDR2 YFSETQ come from the germline V gene. The CDR3 nucleotides read TGCGCCAGCAGCTTGGCGGACTCACCCAGCGATGAGCAGTTCTTC. Translating gives CASSLADSPSDEQFF.

V usage is TRBV5-4 and J usage is TRBJ1-1, with 11 bases fitting TRBD1. The CDR3 spans 17 residues. Trimming took 0 bases from V and 6 from J; bases not matched to a gene: 10. Germline V lookup: CDR1 SGHNT, CDR2 YYREEE (reference sequence). The CDR3, as DNA: TGTGCCAGCAGCTTGGACTATGGGACAGGGGGGAGGCCTGAAGCTTTCTTT. It translates to CASSLDYGTGGRPEAFF.